Listed here are 5 T cell receptor beta chains from one sample, sequenced in a study of T cell responses to AZD1222 COVID-19 vaccine. The table came from immunoSEQ multiplex PCR; TCRdb's copy has only in-frame clones and leaves some out. The table lists 150,000 to 160,000 clones, roughly nine tenths of them singletons. The sequenced sample was peripheral blood, obtained 28 days after the second AZD1222 dose. All receptors derive from an adult who received the AZD1222 COVID-19 vaccine.

The chain is built from TRBV5-4 and TRBJ1-3, with unresolved D. The germline V and J ends were trimmed by 2 bases and 0 bases, with 6 bases remaining between them. CDR3 length equals 14 residues. Germline CDR1 SGHNT, CDR2 YYREEE (reference sequence). The DNA of the CDR3 is TGTGCCAGCAGCTTTGACGCCTCTGGAAACACCATATATTTT. It is translated as CASSFDASGNTIYF.

This chain joins TRBV6-5 and TRBJ2-1; 10 nucleotides line up with TRBD1. The CDR3 is 16 residues long. V dropped 2 bases and J dropped 5; count of bases not matched to a gene: 6. Germline V lookup: CDR1 MNHEY, CDR2 SVGAGI. The CDR3 loop reads CASSYRQGANNNEQFF. Here the CDR3 DNA reads TGTGCCAGCAGTTACCGACAGGGGGCCAATAACAATGAGCAGTTCTTC.

Details on this clone: One junction end disagrees with the germline gene, perhaps due to a read error. The V and J genes are TRBV10-3 and TRBJ1-5; 9 nucleotides line up with TRBD1. The CDR3 has 9 amino acids. The V gene's germline CDR1 is ENHRY and CDR2 SYGVKD. CDR3: CAIGGQGGF. In DNA, the CDR3 is TGTGCCATCGGGGGACAGGGTGGTTTT.

The V and J genes are TRBV5-1 and TRBJ2-5, with 8 nucleotides matching TRBD2. Germline V gene data show CDR1 as SGHRS and CDR2 as YFSETQ. This CDR3 contains 15 residues. Germline trimming cut 4 bases from V and 3 bases from J; bases unmatched to any gene: 8. The CDR3, as DNA: TGCGCCAGCAGCGAGCTTAGGACTAGCAAAGAGACCCAGTACTTC. Translated, it gives CASSELRTSKETQYF.

V gene TRBV2 combines with J gene TRBJ1-5; no definite D call. Germline CDR1 SNHLY, CDR2 FYNNEI. Trimming left V 2 bases short and J 4 bases short, with 9 bases between. This CDR3 spans 14 amino acids. The CDR3 sequence is CASSERRRNQPQHF. The CDR3 DNA reads as TGTGCCAGCAGTGAAAGGCGGCGAAATCAGCCCCAGCATTTT.